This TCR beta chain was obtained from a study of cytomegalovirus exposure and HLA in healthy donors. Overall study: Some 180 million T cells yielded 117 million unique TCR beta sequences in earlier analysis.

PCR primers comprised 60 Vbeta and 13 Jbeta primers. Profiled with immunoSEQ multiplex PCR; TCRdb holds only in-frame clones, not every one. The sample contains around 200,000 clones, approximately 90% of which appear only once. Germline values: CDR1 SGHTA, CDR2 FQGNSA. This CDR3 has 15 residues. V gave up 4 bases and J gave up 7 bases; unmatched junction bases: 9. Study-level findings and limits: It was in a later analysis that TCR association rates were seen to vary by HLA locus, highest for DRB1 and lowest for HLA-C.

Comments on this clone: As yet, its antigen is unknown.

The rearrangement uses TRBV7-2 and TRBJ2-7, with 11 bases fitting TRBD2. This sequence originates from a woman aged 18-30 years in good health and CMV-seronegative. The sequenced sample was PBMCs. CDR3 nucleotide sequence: TGTGCCAGCAGCTCGATTTTAGCGGGAGGGTGGGAGCAGTACTTC. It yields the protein CASSSILAGGWEQYF.